These 22 T cell receptor beta chains came from one sample sequenced in a study of beta chain features in type 1 diabetes. The sequenced template was cDNA made from the entire isolated RNA. Generated by immunoSEQ multiplex PCR, the TCRdb table keeps only in-frame clones and is missing some. The sample holds a few hundred thousand clones, 30% seen once. What was sequenced was naive CD4+ T cells from blood. Every receptor here comes from a man between 18 and 29 years old in good health.

This clone has more than one count but fewer than ten. DNA of the CDR3: TGTGCCAGCAGCTTAAGACGAGGGAGTGTGAACAATGAGCAGTTCTTC. Amino acids: CASSLRRGSVNNEQFF. The rearrangement uses TRBV7-2 and TRBJ2-1; D may be TRBD2 (5 bases). Germline CDR1 and CDR2: SGHTA and FQGNSA. The CDR3 totals 16 residues. V was shortened by 2 bases and J by 5 bases, with 16 bases between the two germline ends.

V gene TRBV7-9 combines with J gene TRBJ2-3; D is undetermined. CDR3 size: 14 residues. The V end lost 5 bases, the J end lost 0 bases, and 9 bases lay between the germline ends. Germline loops: CDR1 SEHNR, CDR2 FQNEAQ (reference sequence). The CDR3: CASSPTLSTDTQYF. In DNA, the CDR3 is TGTGCCAGCAGCCCCACGCTGAGCACAGATACGCAGTATTTT.

The rearrangement uses TRBV10-3 and TRBJ1-3, with D uncertain. Per the germline V gene, CDR1 is ENHRY and CDR2 is SYGVKD. Trimming removed 4 bases from V and 4 bases from J, with 14 bases in between. The CDR3 is made up of 15 amino acids. The DNA for the CDR3 is TGTGCCATCAGTGGCGGCCTGATAGGGGGAAACACCATATATTTT. It encodes CAISGGLIGGNTIYF.

There are a few counts of this clone. V gene TRBV29-1 combines with J gene TRBJ2-3; TRBD2 agrees at 12 bases. The CDR3 has 16 residues. J was trimmed by 5 bases and V by 7 bases; bases with no gene match: 13. Germline V gene lookup returns CDR1 SQVTM and CDR2 ANQGSEA. The CDR3 DNA reads TGCAGCGCCTCGACTAGCGGGAGATCTCCGGGAGATACGCAGTATTTT. Its protein is CSASTSGRSPGDTQYF.

The table lists this clone with a few counts. This chain links TRBV28 with TRBJ1-2; D gene ambiguous. The germline CDR1 and CDR2 sequences are MDHEN and SYDVKM. V lost 0 bases to trimming and J lost 8 bases, with 10 bases between them. This CDR3 comprises 13 residues. The CDR3 DNA is TGTGCCAGCAGTTTATGGGAGTTTTGGGGCTACACCTTC. Amino acids: CASSLWEFWGYTF.

The chain carries TRBV7-8 and TRBJ1-2, with 7 positions matching TRBD1. Trimming at V came to 5 bases and at J to 3 bases, leaving 3 bases not matched to a gene. CDR1 is SGHVS, CDR2 FQNEAQ, per germline. This CDR3 is built from 13 residues. The CDR3 loop is CASSPQGDYGYTF. In nucleotides, the CDR3 is TGTGCCAGCAGCCCCCAGGGGGACTATGGCTACACCTTC.

This clone was counted between two and nine times. J is TRBJ2-3 and V is TRBV7-8, with D perhaps matching TRBD2 (5 bases). Germline-derived CDR1 and CDR2 are SGHVS and FQNEAQ. The CDR3 is made up of 15 amino acids. V dropped 4 bases and J dropped 2 bases, with 13 bases sitting between them. CDR3 residues: CASSSDGLYTDTQYF. The CDR3 bases are TGTGCCAGCAGCTCCGACGGACTGTACACAGATACGCAGTATTTT.

This clone came up a few times. DNA for the CDR3: TGTGCCAGCAGTCGACTAGCGGGAGAGGCGACCCAGTACTTC. Protein sequence: CASSRLAGEATQYF. The rearrangement uses TRBV9 and TRBJ2-5; 12 nucleotides align to TRBD2. With 5 bases clipped from V and 7 bases from J, the junction kept 6 bases outside the gene matches. Germline V gene sequence: CDR1 SGDLS, CDR2 YYNGEE. The CDR3 covers 14 residues.

The V call is TRBV25-1, the J call TRBJ2-3; tentatively, D is TRBD1 (6 bases). This CDR3 has 17 amino acids. The germline V gene encodes CDR1 MGHDK and CDR2 SYGVNS. V was shortened by 5 bases and J by 7 bases, with 25 bases between the two germline ends. CDR3 sequence: CASSPLYRDTYLNTQYF. Written as DNA, the CDR3 is TGTGCCAGCAGTCCACTCTACCGGGACACGTACCTCAATACGCAGTATTTT.

This clone came up a few times. This chain's CDR3 is CASSLGASEQETQYF. The DNA for the CDR3 is TGTGCCAGCAGTCTAGGTGCCAGCGAGCAAGAGACCCAGTACTTC. The genes are TRBV28 and TRBJ2-5; no clear D. This CDR3 comprises 15 residues. Germline V gene sequence: CDR1 MDHEN, CDR2 SYDVKM. V lost 5 bases and J lost 2, with 15 bases in between.

The chain uses TRBV5-6 and TRBJ2-1; D ambiguous. V shed 4 bases and J shed 10 bases, with 18 bases lying between them. The CDR3 extends over 14 amino acids. Per the germline V gene, CDR1 is SGHDT and CDR2 is YYEEEE. The CDR3 DNA reads as TGTGCCAGCAGCCCGGTCGGCCCGGGCGGAGAGCAGTTCTTC. Protein product: CASSPVGPGGEQFF.

The chain uses TRBV7-2 and TRBJ2-7; D not resolved. V lost 5 bases and J lost 12, with 17 bases in between. Looked up from germline, CDR1 is SGHTA and CDR2 is FQGNSA. CDR3 length: 12 residues. This chain's CDR3 is CASSLLLDTRYF. CDR3 nucleotide sequence: TGTGCCAGCAGCCTACTGCTTGATACCAGGTACTTC.

The rearrangement uses TRBV2 and TRBJ2-7, with D unclear. Germline CDR1 and CDR2: SNHLY and FYNNEI. V was shortened by 4 bases and J by 5 bases, with 6 bases between the two germline ends. CDR3 length: 11 amino acids. CDR3 loop: CASSGWNEQYF. The CDR3 nucleotides are TGTGCCAGCAGTGGATGGAACGAGCAGTACTTC.

The V and J genes are TRBV28 and TRBJ2-5; D remains ambiguous. CDR1 MDHEN and CDR2 SYDVKM come from the germline V gene. V shed 3 bases and J shed 5 bases, with 13 bases lying between them. The length of the CDR3 is 14 residues. The CDR3, as DNA: TGTGCCAGCAGTTTCAGAGTAATGCGGGAGACCCAGTACTTC. The encoded protein is CASSFRVMRETQYF.

The chain couples TRBV30 to TRBJ2-3; D is undetermined. The CDR3 covers 15 residues. Trimming removed 0 bases from V and 4 bases from J, with 14 bases in between. In germline, CDR1 is GTSNPN, CDR2 SVGIG (reference sequence). The CDR3 region has the DNA TGTGCCTGGAGTGTACGCGCCCCTCGATCAGATACGCAGTATTTT. Translating it yields CAWSVRAPRSDTQYF.

J is TRBJ2-1 and V is TRBV6-6; 9 bases fit TRBD2. This CDR3 comprises 15 residues. Losses at the gene ends were 2 bases for V and 8 bases for J; bases not matched to a gene: 7. CDR1 MNHNY and CDR2 SVGAGI come from the germline V gene (reference sequence). The CDR3 reads CASSYKSGRNDEQFF. The CDR3 nucleotides are TGTGCCAGCAGTTACAAAAGCGGGAGGAACGATGAGCAGTTCTTC.

The J gene is TRBJ2-1, the V gene TRBV5-4, with 11 bases matching TRBD2. This CDR3 is 16 amino acids long. CDR1 SGHNT and CDR2 YYREEE come from the germline V gene (reference sequence). After removal of 4 bases from V and 6 bases from J, the junction contained 9 bases not matched to a gene. CDR3 coding DNA: TGTGCCAGCAGCGGGGGGACTAGCGGAGCCGTCAATGAGCAGTTCTTC. Protein sequence: CASSGGTSGAVNEQFF.

This clone was seen a few times. The chain links TRBV30 to TRBJ1-5, with D hard to call. The CDR3 has 14 amino acids. V shed 1 base and J shed 0 bases, with 7 bases lying between them. Germline V CDR1 and CDR2: GTSNPN, SVGIG (reference sequence). CDR3 region: CAWSGDYSNQPQHF. The CDR3 nucleotides read TGTGCCTGGAGTGGCGATTATAGCAATCAGCCCCAGCATTTT.

The sample holds a few counts of this clone. Other DNA sequences of this sample code for an identical CDR3. V usage is TRBV29-1 and J usage is TRBJ2-5; D gene unclear. This CDR3 spans 10 amino acids. V shed 7 bases and J shed 5 bases, with 8 bases lying between them. The V gene's germline CDR1 is SQVTM and CDR2 ANQGSEA. In DNA form, the CDR3 reads TGCAGCGGAGGTGGCGAGACCCAGTACTTC. This codes for CSGGGETQYF.

Remarks on this clone: This same CDR3 is encoded by further DNA sequences in the sample. The V gene is TRBV9, the J gene TRBJ2-7; TRBD1 aligns across 7 bases. The germline gives CDR1 SGDLS, CDR2 YYNGEE. J lost 3 bases, V lost 0 bases, and 0 bases had no gene match. The CDR3 has 13 amino acids. CDR3 DNA sequence: TGTGCCAGCAGCGTAGACAGGGGCTACGAGCAGTACTTC. Its protein product is CASSVDRGYEQYF. Full variable domain (missing parts from reference TRBV9 and TRBJ2-7): DSGVTQTPKHLITATGQRVTLRCSPRSGDLSVYWYQQSLDQGLQFLIQYYNGEERAKGNILERFSAQQFPDLHSELNLSSLELGDSALYFCASSVDRGYEQYFGPGTRLTVT.

This clone was counted a few times. The rearrangement links TRBV7-9 to TRBJ2-1; TRBD1 or TRBD2 may be the D gene (6 bases each). This CDR3 comprises 17 residues. The germline V and J ends were trimmed by 5 bases and 6 bases, with 23 bases remaining between them. Germline V gives CDR1 SEHNR, CDR2 FQNEAQ (reference sequence). The CDR3 here is CASSQTRGTLRGNEQFF. CDR3 nucleotide sequence: TGTGCCAGCAGCCAGACCCGGGGGACACTCAGGGGCAATGAGCAGTTCTTC.

This clone turned up a few times. The genes are TRBV30 and TRBJ2-2; D is uncertain. This CDR3 is 14 amino acids long. Germline V lookup: CDR1 GTSNPN, CDR2 SVGIG (reference sequence). Trimming took off 0 bases at V and 0 bases at J, with 5 bases between the two ends. In nucleotides, the CDR3 is TGTGCCTGGAGTGTACTGGCGAACACCGGGGAGCTGTTTTTT. Translated: CAWSVLANTGELFF.